The 6 T cell receptor beta chains below all came from one sample that was sequenced in a study of PD-L1 blockade in urothelial cancer. This table comes from immunoSEQ multiplex PCR, and its TCRdb copy is limited to in-frame clones, with some not included. The sample yields more than 75,000 clones, approximately 91% seen once. The sequencing used PBMCs, collected around atezolizumab (anti-PD-L1) treatment. The receptor source for this set is a man aged 55 to 70 with urothelial cancer.

The chain is built from TRBV30 and TRBJ1-2, with D hard to call. Between the trimmed V and J ends, which lost 3 bases and 4 bases, there was a span of 12 bases. Germline CDR1 and CDR2: GTSNPN and SVGIG (reference sequence). The CDR3 totals 13 residues. CDR3 nucleotide sequence: TGTGCCTGGAGCCAGGACTCAGGCTATGGCTACACCTTC. Amino acids: CAWSQDSGYGYTF. The full variable domain, completed using reference TRBV30 and TRBJ1-2, is SQTIHQWPATLVQPVGSPLSLECTVEGTSNPNLYWYRQAAGRGLQLLFYSVGIGQISSEVPQNLSASRPQDRQFILSSKKLLLSDSGFYLCAWSQDSGYGYTFGSGTRLTVV.

The CDR3 is CASSRRERPPYEQYF. In DNA form, the CDR3 reads TGTGCCAGCAGTAGACGGGAGCGTCCCCCATACGAGCAGTACTTC. V usage is TRBV28 and J usage is TRBJ2-7; weak D call: TRBD2 (6 bases). The germline V gene encodes CDR1 MDHEN and CDR2 SYDVKM. The CDR3 is 15 amino acids. Trimming shortened V by 5 bases and J by 4 bases, and 18 bases separated the two germline ends.

The CDR3 is CASSAGSVNTEAFF. Written as DNA, the CDR3 is TGTGCCAGCAGTGCTGGCAGCGTGAACACTGAAGCTTTCTTT. This chain links TRBV7-3 with TRBJ1-1; the D is unclear. The germline V gene encodes CDR1 SGHTA and CDR2 FQGTGA. The CDR3 is made up of 14 amino acids. Trimming took 6 bases from V and 0 from J, leaving 11 bases between them.

The rearrangement uses TRBV9 and TRBJ2-5; TRBD1 matches at 8 bases. The CDR3 totals 15 residues. The trim removed 3 bases at V and 5 bases at J, leaving 9 bases unmatched. Germline V gives CDR1 SGDLS, CDR2 YYNGEE. The CDR3 sequence: CASSATSQGVETQYF. CDR3 coding DNA: TGTGCCAGCAGCGCCACGTCACAGGGGGTGGAGACCCAGTACTTC.

This clone came up a few times. This rearrangement joins TRBV30 to TRBJ1-1; no clear D gene. V was shortened by 1 base and J by 1 base, with 4 bases between the two germline ends. The CDR3 is 12 amino acids. CDR1 is GTSNPN, CDR2 SVGIG, per germline (reference sequence). CDR3 nucleotide sequence: TGTGCCTGGAGTGCAGGGAACACTGAAGCTTTCTTT. This translates into CAWSAGNTEAFF.

The chain uses TRBV2 and TRBJ1-1, with 8 bases lining up with TRBD1. With V trimmed by 1 base and J by 8 bases, 0 bases remained unmatched. Germline V gene lookup returns CDR1 SNHLY and CDR2 FYNNEI. The CDR3 is 12 amino acids. CDR3 residues: CASSEGDREAFF. CDR3 DNA: TGTGCCAGCAGTGAAGGGGACAGGGAAGCTTTCTTT.